The next 21 T cell receptor beta chains were all read from a single sample in a study of T cells expressing NK-cell markers. Following a re-call of the 5' RACE reads, TCRdb has one entry per CDR3 protein and lacks DNA. The sample includes 550,000 to 600,000 distinct CDR3 sequences. The sequenced sample consisted of blood T cells: a sorted CD56 or NKG2C T cell subset, CD4+ or CD8+ T cells, or bulk PBMC T cells (not recorded which). Every receptor here comes from a young man in good health.

The chain couples TRBV15 to TRBJ1-1. The CDR3 contains 14 residues. Germline loops: CDR1 LNHNV, CDR2 YYDKDF (reference sequence). The CDR3 sequence: CATSTGPTNTEAFF.

The V and J genes are TRBV25-1 and TRBJ1-1. CDR3 length: 13 residues. Germline V gives CDR1 MGHDK, CDR2 SYGVNS. CDR3 sequence: CASSEPFRTEAFF.

The chain joins TRBV29-1 to TRBJ2-1; TCRdb returns TRBD1, unconfirmable since there is no DNA. The CDR3 contains 14 residues. Germline V gene data show CDR1 as SQVTM and CDR2 as ANQGSEA. CDR3 sequence reads: CSVEAADRGDEQFF.

CDR3 residues: CASSLRTSRGSTDTQYF. This sequence joins TRBV5-1 and TRBJ2-3; the TCRdb D gene call, TRBD2, has no DNA to confirm it. The germline V gene has CDR1 SGHRS and CDR2 YFSETQ. The length of the CDR3 is 17 residues.

V usage is TRBV6-1 and J usage is TRBJ1-5; no DNA is available, so the TRBD1 call from TCRdb remains unchecked. This CDR3 comprises 13 residues. Germline lookup yields CDR1 MNHNS and CDR2 SASEGT. CDR3 amino acids: CATHAGGNQPQHF.

This rearrangement joins TRBV5-1 to TRBJ1-2; TCRdb's D call of TRBD1 is untestable without DNA. The germline V gene has CDR1 SGHRS and CDR2 YFSETQ. The CDR3 is made up of 15 amino acids. CDR3 sequence reads: CASRLLGTGELGYTF.

The chain links TRBV10-3 to TRBJ2-6; TCRdb proposes TRBD1, but this gene call is untestable without DNA. Germline assignment: CDR1 ENHRY and CDR2 SYGVKD. The CDR3 is 16 residues long. The CDR3 is CAIAGTFTGGANVLTF.

The chain recombines TRBV9 with TRBJ2-2. The CDR3 has 13 residues. CDR1 and CDR2 (germline): SGDLS, YYNGEE. The CDR3: CASSENNGGELFF.

The chain couples TRBV5-1 to TRBJ2-1; TCRdb's assignment of TRBD2 cannot be checked, as there is no DNA. Germline V gene sequence: CDR1 SGHRS, CDR2 YFSETQ. The CDR3 has 15 residues. The chain's CDR3 is CASSLSGRNFGEQFF.

J is TRBJ2-1 and V is TRBV6-4. Germline V gene data show CDR1 as MRHNA and CDR2 as SNTAGT. CDR3 length: 15 amino acids. Here the CDR3 reads CASSADHLENNEQFF.

This chain joins TRBV10-1 and TRBJ2-2. The germline CDR1 and CDR2 sequences are WNHNN and SYGVQD (reference sequence). The CDR3 is made up of 14 amino acids. The CDR3: CASSTHRVSGELFF.

The chain combines TRBV5-1 with TRBJ2-1; TCRdb picks TRBD2, but there is no DNA to check that call. The CDR3 is 15 residues long. Germline lookup yields CDR1 SGHRS and CDR2 YFSETQ. The CDR3 region is CASSLEAGTGNEQFF.

The V and J genes are TRBV12-3 or TRBV12-4 and TRBJ1-2; the TRBD1 assignment by TCRdb is unverifiable without DNA. The CDR3 runs 14 residues. The CDR3 protein is CASRRSGQLLRYTF.

The chain carries TRBV10-3 and TRBJ2-5; lacking DNA, the TRBD2 call made by TCRdb goes unchecked. CDR1 is ENHRY and CDR2 is SYGVKD in the germline V gene. The CDR3 consists of 13 residues. CDR3 sequence reads: CATSGRPGETQYF.

The chain combines TRBV6-5 with TRBJ2-5; TCRdb proposes TRBD2, but this gene call is untestable without DNA. The CDR3 spans 15 residues. CDR1 is MNHEY and CDR2 is SVGAGI in the germline V gene. The CDR3: CASSYVAGGPETQYF.

The gene calls are TRBV12-3 or TRBV12-4 and TRBJ1-1. CDR3 length equals 14 residues. This chain's CDR3 is CASSPTYLNTEAFF.

The chain couples TRBV27 to TRBJ2-1. This CDR3 region has 13 residues. CDR1 is MNHEY and CDR2 is SMNVEV in the germline V gene (reference sequence). CDR3 sequence reads: CASTLIGYNEQFF.

The chain recombines TRBV7-6 with TRBJ1-2; TCRdb indicates TRBD1, and absent DNA this call remains unverified. The V gene's germline CDR1 is SGHVS and CDR2 FNYEAQ. The CDR3 totals 13 residues. CDR3 sequence reads: CASSSTDRGGYTF.

V gene TRBV4-3 combines with J gene TRBJ2-5; the TRBD1 assignment by TCRdb is unverifiable without DNA. The CDR3 extends over 15 amino acids. Looked up from germline, CDR1 is LGHNA and CDR2 is YSLEER. The chain's CDR3 is CASSQDGGDQETQYF.

V usage is TRBV2 and J usage is TRBJ2-5. The CDR3 extends over 14 amino acids. CDR1 and CDR2 (germline): SNHLY, FYNNEI. The CDR3 sequence is CASSDPGPQETQYF.

This rearrangement joins TRBV5-5 to TRBJ2-5; the TRBD1 assignment by TCRdb is unverifiable without DNA. CDR1 is SGHKS and CDR2 is YYEKEE in the germline V gene (reference sequence). This CDR3 comprises 15 residues. The CDR3: CASSLGTGFSETQYF.